This is a list of T cell receptor beta chains from one sample in a study of neurological immune-mediated disorders. Each CDR3 protein gets one entry after TCRdb re-called the 5' RACE reads with MiXCR. Of about 31,000 distinct CDR3 sequences in the sample, approximately 4% are singletons; the top ten hold around 27%. The specimen sequenced was CD4+ T cells from blood. The receptors derive from a middle-aged woman in good health. CDR3s include the opening cysteine and the closing phenylalanine or tryptophan. D genes are given only for firm matches. Clone size reads once, few, many, or a class if the clone is expanded.

TRBD2 | many | TRBJ2-3 | TRBV5-1 | CASSSTLAGGPQYF | TGCGCCAGCAGCTCCACGTTAGCGGGAGGCCCGCAGTATTTT
TRBD1 | many | TRBJ1-4 | TRBV7-9 | CASSLSWDRNEKLFF | TGTGCCAGCAGCCTTTCCTGGGACAGGAATGAAAAACTGTTTTTT
NA | many | TRBJ1-1 | TRBV20-1 | CSARRRARSGATEAFF | TGCAGTGCTAGACGGAGGGCCCGATCCGGGGCCACTGAAGCTTTCTTT
TRBD1 | many | TRBJ2-5 | TRBV20-1 | CSARNPIQGRETQYF | TGCAGTGCTAGAAACCCGATACAGGGGCGGGAGACCCAGTACTTC
TRBD2 | many | TRBJ2-7 | TRBV10-3 | CAISATSGGAGEQYF | TGTGCCATCAGTGCGACTAGCGGGGGGGCCGGCGAGCAGTACTTC
NA | many | TRBJ1-3 | TRBV12-3/TRBV12-4 | CASSSLRQAGNTIYF | TGTGCCAGCAGTTCCCTCCGACAGGCTGGAAACACCATATATTTT
NA | many | TRBJ2-5 | TRBV28 | CASSFLQPPSQYF | TGTGCCAGCAGTTTTCTACAGCCACCCAGCCAGTACTTC
NA | many | TRBJ1-2 | TRBV3-1 | CASSLRGNGYTF | TGTGCCAGCAGCCTCAGGGGTAATGGCTACACCTTC
NA | many | TRBJ2-7 | TRBV27 | CASSLMGGYEQYF | TGTGCCAGCAGTTTAATGGGCGGGTACGAGCAGTACTTC
NA | many | TRBJ1-1 | TRBV20-1 | CSAPHIGNTEAFF | TGCAGTGCTCCCCATATAGGGAACACTGAAGCTTTCTTT
NA | many | TRBJ2-7 | TRBV5-1 | CASSLALGPLDEQYF | TGCGCCAGCAGCTTGGCCTTGGGCCCGCTCGACGAGCAGTACTTC
NA | many | TRBJ2-7 | TRBV28 | CASGAGPYEQYF | TGTGCCAGCGGGGCAGGCCCCTACGAGCAGTACTTC
NA | many | TRBJ1-3 | TRBV20-1 | CSARDAGARYNIYF | TGCAGTGCTAGAGACGCGGGGGCGCGTTACAACATATATTTT
NA | many | TRBJ2-5 | TRBV27 | CASSLIADQTQYF | TGTGCCAGCAGTTTGATTGCAGATCAGACCCAGTACTTC
NA | many | TRBJ1-5 | TRBV12-3/TRBV12-4 | CASSPGTGSVSNQPQHF | TGTGCCAGCAGTCCCGGGACTGGTTCTGTGAGCAATCAGCCCCAGCATTTT
NA | many | TRBJ2-2 | TRBV5-1 | CASSSDSRATGELFF | TGCGCCAGCAGCTCGGACAGTAGGGCCACCGGGGAGCTGTTTTTT
NA | many | TRBJ2-3 | TRBV11-2 | CASSLGGGQSTDTQYF | TGTGCCAGCAGCTTAGGCGGGGGACAAAGCACAGATACGCAGTATTTT
NA | many | TRBJ1-6 | TRBV10-3 | CAIRSGTFSRLHF | TGTGCCATCAGATCCGGGACATTCTCTCGCCTCCACTTT